The clone carrying this TCR beta chain was seen once. Its antigen is still unknown. The study sampled blood at baseline, cycle 4 day 1, and cycle 7 day 1. In germline, CDR1 is MNHEY, CDR2 SMNVEV (reference sequence). V was pared by 6 bases and J by 0 bases, with 12 bases between. This CDR3 region has 15 residues. The data derive from a study of OX40 agonist ivuxolimab in advanced cancers. As for the study in general: Patients were given ivuxolimab, an antibody that agonizes OX40 (CD134).

Overall study results and limits: Expanded clones tended on average to be more numerous among CD8+ T cells than CD4+. Dose levels from 0.1 to 3.0 mg/kg saw CD4+ and CD8+ blood T cells expand clonally by week 6.

This table comes from immunoSEQ multiplex PCR, and its TCRdb copy is limited to in-frame clones, with some not included. The data show 65,000 to 95,000 clones, roughly 92% seen once. The gene calls are TRBV27 and TRBJ2-4; perhaps TRBD2 as D (5 bases). This TCR was recovered from an adult with an advanced solid tumor such as melanoma, head and neck, liver or kidney cancer. The sample consisted of CD4+ or CD8+ T cells sorted from blood, taken in a trial of the OX40 agonist ivuxolimab. CDR3 protein: CASRGGSLAKNIQYF. DNA of the CDR3: TGTGCCAGCAGAGGCGGGTCACTAGCCAAAAACATTCAGTACTTC.